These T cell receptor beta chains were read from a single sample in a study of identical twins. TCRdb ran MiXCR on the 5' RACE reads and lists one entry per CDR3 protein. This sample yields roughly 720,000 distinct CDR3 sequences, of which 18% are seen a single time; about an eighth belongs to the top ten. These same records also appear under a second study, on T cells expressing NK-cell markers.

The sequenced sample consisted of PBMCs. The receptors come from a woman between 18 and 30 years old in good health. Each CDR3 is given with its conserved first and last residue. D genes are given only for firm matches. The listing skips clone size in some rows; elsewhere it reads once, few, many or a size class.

CDR3: CASSHGGNQPQHF; DNA: TGTGCCAGCAGTCATGGGGGCAATCAGCCCCAGCATTTT; V: TRBV12-3/TRBV12-4; size: few; D: -; J: TRBJ1-5
CDR3: CASSPGTGGEQFF; DNA: TGTGCCAGCTCACCAGGGACAGGGGGTGAGCAGTTCTTC; V: TRBV18; size: -; D: TRBD1; J: TRBJ2-1
CDR3: CASSLYDMIYNEQFF; DNA: TGCGCCAGCAGCTTGTACGACATGATCTACAATGAGCAGTTCTTC; V: TRBV5-1; size: few; D: -; J: TRBJ2-1
CDR3: CASSPDGAGGRYEQYF; DNA: TGTGCCAGCAGCCCCGATGGAGCGGGGGGCCGTTACGAGCAGTACTTC; V: TRBV5-4; size: -; D: TRBD2; J: TRBJ2-7
CDR3: CATGETVGETQYF; DNA: TGTGCCACTGGGGAGACGGTTGGAGAGACCCAGTACTTC; V: TRBV10-3; size: -; D: -; J: TRBJ2-5
CDR3: CASRDREGPPYNEQFF; DNA: TGTGCCAGCAGGGACCGAGAGGGCCCCCCCTACAATGAGCAGTTCTTC; V: TRBV12-3/TRBV12-4; size: few; D: -; J: TRBJ2-1
CDR3: CASGGQSSNYGYTF; DNA: TGTGCCAGTGGGGGACAGTCTTCAAACTATGGCTACACCTTC; V: TRBV9; size: few; D: TRBD1; J: TRBJ1-2
CDR3: CSAQLAGRLNIQYF; DNA: TGCAGTGCCCAACTGGCAGGGCGTTTGAACATTCAGTACTTC; V: TRBV20-1; size: many; D: -; J: TRBJ2-4
CDR3: CASRKGLAETGELFF; DNA: TGCGCCAGCAGGAAGGGACTAGCGGAAACCGGGGAGCTGTTTTTT; V: TRBV10-2; size: -; D: TRBD2; J: TRBJ2-2
CDR3: CASSMGDRRTQYF; DNA: TGTGCCAGTAGCATGGGGGACCGACGTACGCAGTATTTT; V: TRBV9; size: many; D: -; J: TRBJ2-3
CDR3: CASSLRLAGVSRETQYF; DNA: TGCGCCAGCAGCCTAAGACTAGCGGGGGTTTCACGGGAGACCCAGTACTTC; V: TRBV5-1; size: -; D: TRBD2; J: TRBJ2-5
CDR3: CASSLEGLVNTEAFF; DNA: TGTGCCAGCAGCTTAGAGGGGTTAGTTAATACTGAAGCTTTCTTT; V: TRBV7-2; size: few; D: -; J: TRBJ1-1
CDR3: CASSSYLGTSGRADEQYF; DNA: TGTGCCAGCAGTTCCTACCTCGGGACGAGCGGGAGGGCGGACGAGCAGTACTTC; V: TRBV12-3/TRBV12-4; size: few; D: TRBD2; J: TRBJ2-7
CDR3: CASSLWRRGKETQYF; DNA: TGCGCCAGCAGCCTCTGGAGGAGGGGGAAAGAGACCCAGTACTTC; V: TRBV5-1; size: -; D: -; J: TRBJ2-5
CDR3: CASSLARKGPFSYEQYF; DNA: TGTGCCAGCAGCTTAGCGCGGAAGGGGCCATTCTCCTACGAGCAGTACTTC; V: TRBV7-2; size: -; D: -; J: TRBJ2-7
CDR3: CSATLAGAKNIQYF; DNA: TGCAGTGCCACGCTAGCGGGAGCCAAAAACATTCAGTACTTC; V: TRBV20-1; size: few; D: TRBD2; J: TRBJ2-4
CDR3: CATSGRGTDTQYF; DNA: TGTGCCACCAGTGGAAGGGGCACAGATACGCAGTATTTT; V: TRBV24-1; size: -; D: -; J: TRBJ2-3
CDR3: CASSFTDTQYF; DNA: TGTGCCAGCAGCTTCACAGATACGCAGTATTTT; V: TRBV12-3/TRBV12-4; size: many; D: -; J: TRBJ2-3
CDR3: CASSPVSSYEQYF; DNA: TGCGCCAGCAGCCCGGTGTCATCCTACGAGCAGTACTTC; V: TRBV5-1; size: -; D: -; J: TRBJ2-7
CDR3: CASSHSRALAGEDRANTGELFF; DNA: TGTGCCAGCAGCCATTCCCGGGCTTTAGCGGGGGAGGACCGAGCGAACACCGGGGAGCTGTTTTTT; V: TRBV4-2; size: few; D: TRBD2; J: TRBJ2-2
CDR3: CASKESLGVEQYF; DNA: TGCGCCAGCAAGGAAAGTCTTGGAGTCGAGCAGTACTTC; V: TRBV5-1; size: few; D: -; J: TRBJ2-7
CDR3: CASSFVSGTGGELFF; DNA: TGTGCCAGCAGTTTTGTGTCGGGGACCGGCGGGGAGCTGTTTTTT; V: TRBV6-5; size: many; D: -; J: TRBJ2-2
CDR3: CASSLMGGPRDEQFF; DNA: TGTGCCAGCAGCTTAATGGGAGGGCCGAGGGATGAGCAGTTCTTC; V: TRBV11-2; size: -; D: TRBD2; J: TRBJ2-1
CDR3: CSAGLAGRGYEQYF; DNA: TGCAGTGCTGGATTAGCGGGCCGGGGCTACGAGCAGTACTTC; V: TRBV20-1; size: few; D: TRBD2; J: TRBJ2-7
CDR3: CASSYSISAGGLGDTQYF; DNA: TGTGCCAGCAGTTACTCGATTTCTGCGGGGGGGTTGGGAGATACGCAGTATTTT; V: TRBV6-5; size: -; D: TRBD2; J: TRBJ2-3
CDR3: CASSLRLGYTDTQYF; DNA: TGTGCCAGCAGCTTAAGATTAGGGTACACAGATACGCAGTATTTT; V: TRBV7-3; size: -; D: -; J: TRBJ2-3
CDR3: CASSLSGGTGHRYGYTF; DNA: TGTGCCAGCAGTTTAAGTGGTGGGACGGGACACCGCTATGGCTACACCTTC; V: TRBV12-3/TRBV12-4; size: few; D: -; J: TRBJ1-2
CDR3: CSVAPGWGMNTEAFF; DNA: TGCAGCGTTGCGCCGGGTTGGGGGATGAACACTGAAGCTTTCTTT; V: TRBV29-1; size: many; D: -; J: TRBJ1-1
CDR3: CASSYSYRDEAFF; DNA: TGTGCCAGCAGTTACTCGTACAGGGATGAAGCTTTCTTT; V: TRBV6-5; size: few; D: -; J: TRBJ1-1